This T cell receptor (beta chain) stems from a study of T-cell reconstitution after alpha-beta-depleted transplantation in children listed by TCRdb under 2016. About the study as a whole: Using TCR repertoire profiling, the study quantitatively followed how T-cell immune reconstitution unfolded in children after TCRalphabeta/CD19-depleted allogeneic hematopoietic cell transplantation.

This clonotype has at least ten counts. Its antigen is not yet known. Base qualities were left out, and no much larger clone turns up one base away. Preparation of the library involved PCR. TCRdb lists the instrument as Illumina HiSeq 2500. Molecular barcoding was employed in the preparation of TCR libraries, with unique molecular identifiers being used to normalize TCRbeta repertoire quantification. TCRdb cleaned the public reads at Q25 with fastp, built clones with MiXCR and kept in-frame beta chains. Rows matching on CDR3 protein sequence are summarized as one entry with the most common DNA and genes. A total of some 200,000 distinct CDR3 sequences appear in this sample, roughly 15% of them only once. The ten top clones hold roughly an eighth of the sample. This specimen consisted of PBMCs from the stem cell graft donor, obtained from the stem cell graft. This TCR came from a human donor who donated a stem cell graft to a child with acute lymphoblastic leukemia.

The nucleotide sequence is given as TGCAGTGCTAGACCATGGCCGGAGGGCCTACGCACAGATACGCAGTATTTT. Translated, this is CSARPWPEGLRTDTQYF. The chain uses TRBV20-1 and TRBJ2-3; perhaps TRBD2 is the D gene, with 6 bases matching. V loses 2 bases, J loses 1 base, and the germline ends lie 19 bases apart. Via the germline V gene (reference sequence), CDR1 is DFQATT and CDR2 SNEGSKA. The CDR3 numbers 17 residues from cysteine through phenylalanine. CDR3 DNA is the only sequence kept; it has 51 bases, read in frame from the first base.